These 2 T cell receptor beta chains came from one sample sequenced in a study of OX40 agonist ivuxolimab in advanced cancers. The assay was immunoSEQ multiplex PCR, and TCRdb's table has in-frame clones only and misses some. The sample has about 42,000 clones, 75% to 90% seen once. Sequencing was performed on CD4+ or CD8+ T cells sorted from blood, taken in a trial of the OX40 agonist ivuxolimab. The receptors derive from an adult with an advanced solid tumor such as melanoma, head and neck, liver or kidney cancer.

V usage is TRBV5-1 and J usage is TRBJ2-1; TRBD2 matches 9 bases. CDR3 length: 15 amino acids. Germline CDR1 SGHRS, CDR2 YFSETQ. With 7 bases clipped from V and 4 bases from J, the junction kept 9 bases outside the gene matches. Here the CDR3 reads CASGALAGTYNEQFF. For the CDR3, the DNA is TGCGCCAGCGGGGCCCTAGCGGGAACATACAATGAGCAGTTCTTC.

The genes are TRBV11-2 and TRBJ1-2, with D uncertain. V gave up 1 base and J gave up 4 bases, with 7 bases separating them. Germline V lookup: CDR1 SGHAT, CDR2 FQNNGV. This CDR3 comprises 13 residues. The CDR3 reads CASSLAGGYGYTF. CDR3 sequence (DNA): TGTGCCAGCAGCTTAGCAGGTGGCTATGGCTACACCTTC.